These 30 T cell receptor beta chains were sequenced from one sample in a study of OX40 agonist ivuxolimab in advanced cancers. The method was immunoSEQ multiplex PCR; TCRdb's version includes in-frame clones alone and lacks a portion of them. Here the sample spans fewer than 70,000 clones, more than 75% being singletons. Here the sequenced sample was CD4+ or CD8+ T cells sorted from blood, taken in a trial of the OX40 agonist ivuxolimab. These receptors were collected from an adult with an advanced solid tumor such as melanoma, head and neck, liver or kidney cancer.

This clone was detected only once. The chain carries TRBV5-1 and TRBJ2-2; D could derive from TRBD1 or TRBD2 (5 bases each). Trimming took off 4 bases at V and 0 bases at J, with 10 bases between the two ends. This CDR3 is built from 15 residues. Germline assignment: CDR1 SGHRS and CDR2 YFSETQ. CDR3 sequence (DNA): TGCGCCAGCAGCCTAGGGACGTCGAACACCGGGGAGCTGTTTTTT. It translates to CASSLGTSNTGELFF.

This chain uses TRBV10-1 with TRBJ2-5; 7 bases are shared with TRBD1. Germline CDR1 is WNHNN and CDR2 is SYGVQD (reference sequence). With V trimmed by 2 bases and J by 2 bases, 11 bases remained unmatched. The CDR3 is 17 residues long. CDR3 DNA: TGCGCCAGCAGTGAGAGGCTGGGGACAGCTAGACAAGAGACCCAGTACTTC. This codes for CASSERLGTARQETQYF.

The rearrangement links TRBV7-2 to TRBJ1-2; D is perhaps TRBD1 (5 bases). The germline CDR1 and CDR2 sequences are SGHTA and FQGNSA. CDR3 size: 14 residues. Trimming removed 7 bases at V and 8 bases at J, with 20 bases between. The CDR3 reads CASTSTPVGGGYTF. CDR3 coding DNA: TGTGCCAGCACCTCGACCCCAGTGGGGGGAGGCTACACCTTC.

This chain connects TRBV28 to TRBJ2-1, with a tentative D call TRBD1 (6 bases). Trimming stripped 6 bases from V and 2 bases from J, with 17 bases between. The CDR3 totals 16 residues. The germline CDR1 and CDR2 sequences are MDHEN and SYDVKM. The DNA for the CDR3 is TGTGCCAGCAGCTCGCTCTTGGGGGCGGCCTACAATGAGCAGTTCTTC. Translating it yields CASSSLLGAAYNEQFF.

V gene TRBV9 combines with J gene TRBJ1-1; weak D call: TRBD1 (5 bases). The CDR3 is made up of 14 amino acids. Per the germline V gene, CDR1 is SGDLS and CDR2 is YYNGEE. Trimming stripped 2 bases from V and 5 bases from J, with 13 bases between. The chain's CDR3 is CASSVSLGGTEAFF. CDR3 nucleotide sequence: TGTGCCAGCAGCGTTTCCCTCGGGGGGACTGAAGCTTTCTTT.

V and J are TRBV19 and TRBJ1-2, with D unclear. The CDR3 runs 14 residues. Deletions cut 3 bases from V and 3 bases from J, with 11 bases between. Germline CDR1 LNHDA, CDR2 SQIVND (reference sequence). The CDR3 reads CASSIGSGDYGYTF. CDR3 nucleotide sequence: TGTGCCAGTAGTATTGGGTCTGGGGACTATGGCTACACCTTC.

This clone appeared a single time. The chain combines TRBV11-1 with TRBJ2-7, with 8 bases identical to TRBD1. Per germline, CDR1 SGHAT and CDR2 FQDESV (reference sequence). J gave up 4 bases and V 5 bases, and 10 bases lay outside the gene matches. There are 15 residues in the CDR3. This chain's CDR3 is CASSPRTGSRYEQYF. In DNA, the CDR3 is TGTGCCAGCAGCCCCCGGACAGGGAGTAGGTACGAGCAGTACTTC.

The chain uses TRBV4-1 and TRBJ1-2, with D hard to call. Deletions cut 1 base from V and 7 bases from J, with 7 bases between. The CDR3 extends over 12 amino acids. The germline gives CDR1 MGHRA, CDR2 YSYEKL. The CDR3 DNA is TGCGCCAGCAGCCAAGTGGGTGCTGGCTACACCTTC. Protein sequence: CASSQVGAGYTF.

V and J are TRBV7-8 and TRBJ2-7, with D possibly TRBD2 on 5 matching bases. The V end was cut by 5 bases, the J end by 2 bases, with 19 bases between. The CDR3 extends over 16 amino acids. Per germline, CDR1 SGHVS and CDR2 FQNEAQ. CDR3 amino acids: CASSAVLANEPYEQYF. Here the CDR3 DNA reads TGTGCCAGCAGCGCGGTCTTAGCGAACGAACCCTACGAGCAGTACTTC. Complete variable domain (other parts from reference TRBV7-8 and TRBJ2-7): GAGVSQSPRYKVAKRGQDVALRCDPISGHVSLFWYQQALGQGPEFLTYFQNEAQLDKSGLPSDRFFAERPEGSVSTLKIQRTQQEDSAVYLCASSAVLANEPYEQYFGPGTRLTVT.

This rearrangement joins TRBV5-6 to TRBJ1-5; unclear D gene. Germline loops: CDR1 SGHDT, CDR2 YYEEEE. This CDR3 contains 13 residues. V gave up 4 bases and J gave up 4 bases, with 9 bases separating them. The CDR3 bases are TGTGCCAGCAGCATCGGGGTTAATCAGCCCCAGCATTTT. Its protein is CASSIGVNQPQHF.

This chain connects TRBV18 to TRBJ2-1, with D tentatively TRBD1 or TRBD2 (7 bases each). Per germline, CDR1 KGHSH and CDR2 LQKENI. This CDR3 region has 16 residues. The V end was cut by 3 bases, the J end by 0 bases, with 12 bases between. The CDR3: CASSPQGGSSYNEQFF. Here the CDR3 DNA reads TGTGCCAGCTCACCTCAGGGGGGGTCCTCCTACAATGAGCAGTTCTTC.

V usage is TRBV6-5 and J usage is TRBJ1-4; D gene uncertain. V lost 0 bases to trimming and J lost 7 bases, with 15 bases between them. Germline CDR1 is MNHEY and CDR2 is SVGAGI. There are 16 residues in the CDR3. The CDR3 sequence: CASSYSHGRASEKLFF. CDR3 nucleotides: TGTGCCAGCAGTTACTCGCACGGGCGGGCTAGTGAAAAACTGTTTTTT.

The rearrangement joins TRBV5-6 to TRBJ1-6, with 7 positions matching TRBD1. The V and J ends lost 3 bases and 8 bases, in that order; junction bases with no gene match: 11. Germline loops: CDR1 SGHDT, CDR2 YYEEEE. The CDR3 spans 16 residues. DNA for the CDR3: TGTGCCAGCAGCTCGAGAAGACAGGGTAGTTATTCACCCCTCCACTTT. It yields the protein CASSSRRQGSYSPLHF.

The CDR3: CASSPTSGRGNTYEQYF. CDR3 nucleotides: TGTGCCAGCAGCCCCACTAGTGGCAGGGGGAACACCTACGAGCAGTACTTC. This sequence joins TRBV7-9 and TRBJ2-7; the match to TRBD1 covers 7 bases. In germline, CDR1 is SEHNR, CDR2 FQNEAQ (reference sequence). Losses at the gene ends were 5 bases for V and 2 bases for J; bases not matched to a gene: 15. The CDR3 totals 17 residues.

The rearrangement links TRBV7-6 to TRBJ1-6; TRBD1 aligns across 8 bases. With 4 bases clipped from V and 10 bases from J, the junction kept 6 bases outside the gene matches. Germline V CDR1 and CDR2: SGHVS, FNYEAQ. The CDR3 runs to 14 residues. CDR3 bases: TGTGCCAGCAGCTCCGGACAGGGAGGATCACCCCTCCACTTT. Its translation is CASSSGQGGSPLHF.

The rearrangement links TRBV7-9 to TRBJ1-2; D is undetermined. CDR1 is SEHNR, CDR2 FQNEAQ, per germline (reference sequence). Trimming removed 1 base at V and 8 bases at J, with 11 bases between. This CDR3 region has 13 residues. CDR3 in amino acids: CASSLDQIHGYTF. For the CDR3, the DNA is TGTGCCAGCAGCTTAGACCAGATCCACGGCTACACCTTC.

The gene calls are TRBV30 and TRBJ2-7; D gene uncertain. V dropped 0 bases and J dropped 1 base, with 13 bases sitting between them. The CDR3 sequence is 15 residues long. Germline lookup yields CDR1 GTSNPN and CDR2 SVGIG (reference sequence). The CDR3 loop is CAWSVFGSLSYEQYF. The DNA of the CDR3 is TGTGCCTGGAGTGTATTCGGGTCTCTTTCCTACGAGCAGTACTTC. Full variable domain (remainder filled in from reference TRBV30 and TRBJ2-7): SQTIHQWPATLVQPVGSPLSLECTVEGTSNPNLYWYRQAAGRGLQLLFYSVGIGQISSEVPQNLSASRPQDRQFILSSKKLLLSDSGFYLCAWSVFGSLSYEQYFGPGTRLTVT.

In its sample, this clone was seen a few times. The sample holds other DNA sequences that translate to the same CDR3. V and J are TRBV5-1 and TRBJ1-2, with unresolved D. V lost 0 bases and J lost 3, with 9 bases in between. The CDR3 consists of 14 residues. Germline V gene data show CDR1 as SGHRS and CDR2 as YFSETQ. CDR3 coding DNA: TGCGCCAGCAGCTTGGGAGGGCTGGACTATGGCTACACCTTC. Translated, it gives CASSLGGLDYGYTF.

The chain carries TRBV9 and TRBJ2-5, with 11 bases lining up with TRBD2. J was trimmed by 4 bases and V by 4 bases; bases with no gene match: 6. The CDR3 spans 15 residues. Germline assignment: CDR1 SGDLS and CDR2 YYNGEE. The chain's CDR3 is CASSKKLAGAETQYF. CDR3 nucleotide sequence: TGTGCCAGCAGCAAGAAACTAGCGGGAGCAGAGACCCAGTACTTC.

V and J are TRBV27 and TRBJ2-2; tentative D call: TRBD2 (6 bases). The V end lost 2 bases, the J end lost 5 bases, and 9 bases lay between the germline ends. The CDR3 is 14 residues long. Germline CDR1 and CDR2: MNHEY and SMNVEV (reference sequence). The CDR3 here is CASSLEGGTGELFF. CDR3 in DNA: TGTGCCAGCAGTTTAGAGGGAGGAACCGGGGAGCTGTTTTTT.

Here the CDR3 reads CASSQTRQETQYF. Written as DNA, the CDR3 is TGCGCCAGCAGTCAAACGCGGCAAGAGACCCAGTACTTC. This chain joins TRBV23-1 and TRBJ2-5, with D unresolved. TRBV23-1 qualifies as an ORF whose function is uncertain. This CDR3 is built from 13 residues. Trimming removed 2 bases from V and 2 bases from J, with 6 bases in between.

The rearrangement joins TRBV5-1 to TRBJ1-1; the D is unclear. The V end lost 2 bases, the J end lost 7 bases, and 12 bases lay between the germline ends. Germline-derived CDR1 and CDR2 are SGHRS and YFSETQ. CDR3 length: 13 residues. The CDR3 sequence is CASSLGQNLEAFF. The CDR3 coding sequence is TGCGCCAGCAGCTTAGGGCAGAACCTTGAAGCTTTCTTT.

V is TRBV5-6 and J is TRBJ1-1; 7 nucleotides line up with TRBD1. The CDR3 has 15 amino acids. V dropped 4 bases and J dropped 10; count of bases not matched to a gene: 16. Germline V gene sequence: CDR1 SGHDT, CDR2 YYEEEE. The CDR3 here is CASSPRGGSLLGAFF. CDR3 DNA: TGTGCCAGCAGCCCCAGGGGGGGGTCCCTCTTGGGAGCTTTCTTT.

By proportion, this clone is medium-sized. V gene TRBV5-5 combines with J gene TRBJ1-2, with 8 bases that match TRBD1. This CDR3 region has 14 residues. Germline CDR1 SGHKS, CDR2 YYEKEE (reference sequence). With 5 bases clipped from V and 3 bases from J, the junction kept 6 bases outside the gene matches. The CDR3 region has the DNA TGTGCCAGCAGGTCGGTGACAGGGGACTATGGCTACACCTTC. Protein sequence: CASRSVTGDYGYTF.

V and J are TRBV9 and TRBJ2-1; 7 bases fit TRBD2. The CDR3 consists of 14 residues. Germline CDR1 is SGDLS and CDR2 is YYNGEE. The junction had 3 bases not matched to a gene; V was cut back by 0 bases and J by 6 bases. DNA for the CDR3: TGTGCCAGCAGCGTAGGACTAGCCTCCAATGAGCAGTTCTTC. Translation gives CASSVGLASNEQFF.

The chain has TRBV28 and TRBJ1-5, with D hard to call. Germline V gene sequence: CDR1 MDHEN, CDR2 SYDVKM. The CDR3 has 12 amino acids. Deletions cut 9 bases from V and 2 bases from J, with 8 bases between. CDR3 sequence (DNA): TGTGCCAGTGGGTGGGGCAATCAGCCCCAGCATTTT. Encoded protein: CASGWGNQPQHF.

The chain is built from TRBV11-2 and TRBJ1-1; the D gene is possibly TRBD1 (5 bases). Germline V gives CDR1 SGHAT, CDR2 FQNNGV. The CDR3 runs to 13 residues. V gave up 0 bases and J gave up 10 bases, with 12 bases separating them. DNA for the CDR3: TGTGCCAGCAGCTTAGATCTCCAGGGCCGAGCTTTCTTT. Translated, it gives CASSLDLQGRAFF.

Here the CDR3 reads CATSREWEGIIQYF. CDR3 sequence (DNA): TGTGCCACCAGCAGAGAATGGGAAGGGATCATTCAGTACTTC. The chain has TRBV15 and TRBJ2-4; D remains unclear. Germline CDR1 and CDR2: LNHNV and YYDKDF (reference sequence). The CDR3 contains 14 residues. Trimming shortened V by 0 bases and J by 9 bases, and 12 bases separated the two germline ends.

This clone was found once. This chain links TRBV25-1 with TRBJ2-5; D gene ambiguous. Germline V gene sequence: CDR1 MGHDK, CDR2 SYGVNS. The CDR3 length is 14 residues. V lost 1 base to trimming and J lost 1 base, with 7 bases between them. The DNA of the CDR3 is TGTGCCAGCAGTGAATCTAGGGCCCAAGAGACCCAGTACTTC. It yields the protein CASSESRAQETQYF. The full variable domain, in which reference TRBV25-1 and TRBJ2-5 provide the parts outside the CDR3, is EADIYQTPRYLVIGTGKKITLECSQTMGHDKMYWYQQDPGMELHLIHYSYGVNSTEKGDLSSESTVSRIRTEHFPLTLESARPSHTSQYLCASSESRAQETQYFGPGTRLLVL.

The V and J genes are TRBV5-6 and TRBJ2-3; D gene unclear. The CDR3 sequence is 14 residues long. Germline assignment: CDR1 SGHDT and CDR2 YYEEEE. V was cut by 0 bases and J by 2 bases, with 7 bases left in between. The CDR3 DNA sequence: TGTGCCAGCAGCTTGGGCAGGAACACAGATACGCAGTATTTT. Amino acid sequence: CASSLGRNTDTQYF.